This paragraph reports one T cell receptor (beta chain). Using immunoSEQ multiplex PCR, the repertoire was profiled, and TCRdb retains in-frame clones only, with some absent. The sample holds about 46,000 clones, approximately 83% seen once. The data were obtained in a study of blood T cell repertoires in COVID-19. The sequencing sample was made of peripheral blood. The clonotype originates from a woman older than 75 with COVID-19, enrolled during active disease.

The CDR3 nucleotides are TGCGCCAGCAGCTTTAATACGCAGGCCACCGGGGAGCTGTTTTTT. This sequence encodes CASSFNTQATGELFF. The chain links TRBV5-1 to TRBJ2-2, with D unresolved. Trimming shortened V by 2 bases and J by 4 bases, and 12 bases separated the two germline ends. CDR1 is SGHRS and CDR2 is YFSETQ in the germline V gene. This CDR3 contains 15 residues.